The 26 T cell receptor beta chains given below trace back to one sample, sequenced in a study of blood T cell repertoires in COVID-19. This table comes from immunoSEQ multiplex PCR, and its TCRdb copy is limited to in-frame clones, with some not included. The repertoire includes about 40,000 clones, 88% of them detected once, and 7% to 9% sits in the top ten. The sample consisted of peripheral blood. The origin of the receptors is a woman in her 70s with acute or convalescent COVID-19.

The chain recombines TRBV7-9 with TRBJ2-1, with 7 bases identical to TRBD2. CDR3 length: 16 amino acids. With V trimmed by 5 bases and J by 4 bases, 11 bases remained unmatched. Germline assignment: CDR1 SEHNR and CDR2 FQNEAQ (reference sequence). In nucleotides, the CDR3 is TGTGCCAGCAGCCCCCTAGAGCGGGGACCGTACAATGAGCAGTTCTTC. Translation: CASSPLERGPYNEQFF.

The rearrangement joins TRBV11-3 to TRBJ2-2, with TRBD2 matching over 7 bases. Germline V gene lookup returns CDR1 SGHNT and CDR2 YENEEA. V dropped 6 bases and J dropped 1; count of bases not matched to a gene: 5. The CDR3 runs 15 residues. CDR3 sequence reads: CASRGEGLNTGELFF. CDR3 coding DNA: TGTGCCAGCAGAGGGGAGGGACTGAACACCGGGGAGCTGTTTTTT.

Notes on this clone: This CDR3 is also generated by other DNA sequences in the sample. This chain links TRBV4-2 with TRBJ1-1, with D perhaps matching TRBD1 (5 bases). Germline CDR1 is LGHNA and CDR2 is YNFKEQ. V was shortened by 3 bases and J by 5 bases, with 10 bases between the two germline ends. The CDR3 runs 13 residues. The DNA of the CDR3 is TGTGCCAGCAGCCAGGACCGGGGGACTGAAGCTTTCTTT. This sequence encodes CASSQDRGTEAFF.

Here the CDR3 reads CASSWTGEGNSPLHF. The DNA of the CDR3 is TGTGCCAGCAGCTGGACAGGGGAAGGTAATTCACCCCTCCACTTT. The chain joins TRBV7-2 to TRBJ1-6; TRBD1 matches at 9 bases. CDR1 is SGHTA and CDR2 is FQGNSA in the germline V gene. CDR3 length: 15 residues. The J segment lost 6 bases and the V segment lost 4 bases, leaving 4 bases of the junction unmatched. Combining the CDR3 with reference TRBV7-2 and TRBJ1-6 gives the whole variable domain GAGVSQSPSNKVTEKGKDVELRCDPISGHTALYWYRQSLGQGLEFLIYFQGNSAPDKSGLPSDRFSAERTGGSVSTLTIQRTQQEDSAVYLCASSWTGEGNSPLHFGNGTRLTVT.

The V call is TRBV6-5, the J call TRBJ2-1, with 14 bases that match TRBD2. Germline CDR1 MNHEY, CDR2 SVGAGI. This CDR3 has 14 amino acids. V lost 6 bases to trimming and J lost 8 bases; unmatched junction nucleotides: 3. The CDR3 sequence: CASRGLAGAHEQFF. The CDR3, as DNA: TGTGCCAGCAGGGGACTAGCGGGAGCCCATGAGCAGTTCTTC.

This clone is a singleton in its sample. The chain couples TRBV10-3 to TRBJ2-5, with D maybe TRBD2 (5 bases). Trimming left V 0 bases short and J 2 bases short, with 7 bases between. The CDR3 has 14 residues. CDR1 and CDR2 from the germline V gene are ENHRY and SYGVKD. DNA of the CDR3: TGTGCCATCAGTGAGTCGGGCGGGCAAGAGACCCAGTACTTC. Residues: CAISESGGQETQYF.

The V gene is TRBV6-5, the J gene TRBJ1-5; D is ambiguous. V gave up 5 bases and J gave up 7 bases, with 15 bases separating them. CDR3 size: 14 residues. CDR1 is MNHEY and CDR2 is SVGAGI in the germline V gene. CDR3 sequence: CASSTDHPHQPQHF. The CDR3 DNA is TGTGCCAGCAGTACAGACCACCCCCACCAGCCCCAGCATTTT.

The rearrangement joins TRBV19 to TRBJ1-5, with 7 positions matching TRBD1. Trimming took 10 bases from V and 6 from J; bases not matched to a gene: 12. The germline V gene has CDR1 LNHDA and CDR2 SQIVND (reference sequence). The CDR3 runs to 14 residues. CDR3 loop: CATSGTVRSQPQHF. DNA of the CDR3: TGTGCCACCTCCGGGACAGTAAGGAGTCAGCCCCAGCATTTT. The variable domain in full, with the rest retrieved from reference TRBV19 and TRBJ1-5, is DGGITQSPKYLFRKEGQNVTLSCEQNLNHDAMYWYRQDPGQGLRLIYYSQIVNDFQKGDIAEGYSVSREKKESFPLTVTSAQKNPTAFYLCATSGTVRSQPQHFGDGTRLSIL.

This chain links TRBV9 with TRBJ1-2, with D maybe TRBD1 (6 bases). V gave up 3 bases and J gave up 2 bases, with 14 bases separating them. This CDR3 has 15 amino acids. In germline, CDR1 is SGDLS, CDR2 YYNGEE. The DNA of the CDR3 is TGTGCCAGCAGCGACCCGACAGGCGTGAACTATGGCTACACCTTC. Its protein is CASSDPTGVNYGYTF.

The chain uses TRBV18 and TRBJ2-7; 8 bases line up with TRBD2. Germline V CDR1 and CDR2: KGHSH, LQKENI. This CDR3 contains 14 residues. J lost 6 bases, V lost 6 bases, and 10 bases had no gene match. The chain's CDR3 is CASSSNRGGGEQYV. CDR3 DNA: TGTGCCAGCTCTTCCAACCGGGGGGGCGGCGAGCAGTACGTC.

This clone was found a few times. The chain combines TRBV28 with TRBJ1-2; D possibly corresponds to TRBD1 (5 bases). CDR1 and CDR2 from the germline V gene are MDHEN and SYDVKM. Trimming left V 6 bases short and J 8 bases short, with 25 bases between. The CDR3 extends over 16 amino acids. CDR3 sequence: CASSPHTGTGVWGYTF. In DNA, the CDR3 is TGTGCCAGCAGCCCTCATACCGGGACGGGAGTTTGGGGCTACACCTTC.

The genes are TRBV3-1 (or the pseudogene TRBV3-2) and TRBJ1-1, with 9 bases fitting TRBD1. Germline assignment: CDR1 LGHDT and CDR2 YNNKEL (reference sequence). The CDR3 has 15 residues. With 2 bases clipped from V and 3 bases from J, the junction kept 4 bases outside the gene matches. The CDR3 loop is CASSQLQGAYTEAFF. The CDR3 DNA is TGTGCCAGCAGCCAACTACAGGGGGCCTACACTGAAGCTTTCTTT.

This sequence joins TRBV19 and TRBJ1-1; D ambiguous. CDR3 length: 13 amino acids. Deletions cut 5 bases from V and 0 bases from J, with 7 bases between. Germline CDR1 and CDR2: LNHDA and SQIVND (reference sequence). CDR3: CASSSGLNTEAFF. The CDR3 DNA sequence: TGTGCCAGTAGTTCGGGGTTGAACACTGAAGCTTTCTTT. Filled out from reference TRBV19 and TRBJ1-1, the complete variable domain reads DGGITQSPKYLFRKEGQNVTLSCEQNLNHDAMYWYRQDPGQGLRLIYYSQIVNDFQKGDIAEGYSVSREKKESFPLTVTSAQKNPTAFYLCASSSGLNTEAFFGQGTRLTVV.

V usage is TRBV5-6 and J usage is TRBJ2-3; 9 nucleotides match TRBD2. J lost 2 bases, V lost 7 bases, and 8 bases had no gene match. The CDR3 is made up of 15 amino acids. CDR1 and CDR2 (germline): SGHDT, YYEEEE. The CDR3 DNA reads as TGTGCCAGCGCACTTGGCGGGGGGGACACAGATACGCAGTATTTT. It yields the protein CASALGGGDTDTQYF.

The chain links TRBV6-5 to TRBJ2-3; 7 positions match TRBD2. CDR3 length: 14 amino acids. Unmatched junction bases numbered 12, after V lost 9 bases and J lost 6 bases. Germline-derived CDR1 and CDR2 are MNHEY and SVGAGI. The CDR3: CASGGVREIDTQYF. CDR3 bases: TGTGCCAGTGGGGGTGTGCGGGAGATCGATACGCAGTATTTT.

This clone was seen only a few times. The chain carries TRBV6-2 or TRBV6-3 and TRBJ1-5; D is possibly TRBD1 (5 bases). Looked up from germline, CDR1 is MNHEY and CDR2 is SVGEGT. This CDR3 has 15 amino acids. V was trimmed by 2 bases and J by 3 bases, leaving 11 bases between them. In nucleotides, the CDR3 is TGTGCCAGCAGTTACGGAGGGGTAATCAATCAGCCCCAGCATTTT. Protein product: CASSYGGVINQPQHF.

Details on this clone: This sample also contains other DNA sequences that code for the same CDR3. The chain links TRBV6-5 to TRBJ2-5; TRBD2 aligns across 7 bases. Losses at the gene ends were 8 bases for V and 4 bases for J; bases not matched to a gene: 1. CDR1 is MNHEY, CDR2 SVGAGI, per germline. The CDR3 has 11 amino acids. As DNA, the CDR3 is TGTGCCAGCGGGGGGGGAGAGACCCAGTACTTC. Amino acids: CASGGGETQYF.

V gene TRBV4-1 combines with J gene TRBJ1-6, with TRBD1 as a possible D gene (6 bases). V was clipped by 0 bases and J by 8 bases, with 14 bases between them. CDR1 is MGHRA and CDR2 is YSYEKL in the germline V gene. The CDR3 covers 16 residues. The CDR3 loop reads CASSQDVGAGYSPLHF. CDR3 coding DNA: TGCGCCAGCAGCCAAGATGTGGGGGCTGGGTATTCACCCCTCCACTTT.

This clone has just a few counts. The chain couples TRBV11-2 to TRBJ1-6; 8 nucleotides agree with TRBD1. This CDR3 contains 15 residues. J lost 9 bases, V lost 1 base, and 5 bases had no gene match. Germline V gene sequence: CDR1 SGHAT, CDR2 FQNNGV. The CDR3 DNA follows: TGTGCCAGCAGCTTAGTGGGACAGGATATTTCACCCCTCCACTTT. This sequence encodes CASSLVGQDISPLHF.

The chain recombines TRBV28 with TRBJ2-3; D gene unclear. The CDR3 runs to 12 residues. The V end lost 7 bases, the J end lost 9 bases, and 14 bases lay between the germline ends. The germline gives CDR1 MDHEN, CDR2 SYDVKM. The DNA of the CDR3 is TGTGCCAGCACCAAACCCCCCACAACGCAGTATTTT. It specifies CASTKPPTTQYF.

The V call is TRBV6-4, the J call TRBJ2-2; D is unclear. Per the germline V gene, CDR1 is MRHNA and CDR2 is SNTAGT. The CDR3 extends over 13 amino acids. Trimming left V 10 bases short and J 1 base short, with 10 bases between. The chain's CDR3 is CATRRGNTGELFF. The DNA of the CDR3 is TGTGCCACCCGAAGAGGGAACACCGGGGAGCTGTTTTTT.

The chain carries TRBV6-5 and TRBJ1-5; a weak D match, TRBD1 (5 bases). The CDR3 loop spans 14 amino acids. V was shortened by 6 bases and J by 9 bases, with 18 bases between the two germline ends. Germline V gene lookup returns CDR1 MNHEY and CDR2 SVGAGI. The CDR3 sequence: CASRTRGVEGPQHF. CDR3 DNA sequence: TGTGCCAGCAGAACTAGAGGGGTGGAGGGGCCCCAGCATTTT.

The genes are TRBV2 and TRBJ2-2; perhaps TRBD1 as D (8 bases). The germline gives CDR1 SNHLY, CDR2 FYNNEI. V was cut by 6 bases and J by 1 base, with 15 bases left in between. The CDR3 length is 16 residues. The CDR3 region is CASSESGTGNTGELFF. The CDR3 DNA reads TGTGCCAGCAGCGAGAGCGGGACAGGGAACACCGGGGAGCTGTTTTTT.

The genes are TRBV6-2 or TRBV6-3 and TRBJ2-7; possibly TRBD2 for D (5 bases). V lost 3 bases and J 3 bases, leaving 12 bases between the germline ends. Germline lookup yields CDR1 MNHEY and CDR2 SVGEGT. This CDR3 has 14 amino acids. CDR3 nucleotides: TGTGCCAGCAGTTATACAGCGGCAGGCTACGAGCAGTACGTC. Its translation is CASSYTAAGYEQYV.

CDR3 nucleotide sequence: TGTGCCAGCAGTCCAATGCGACAGGGGGAACCTTCACCCCTCCACTTT. Translating gives CASSPMRQGEPSPLHF. The chain employs TRBV27 and TRBJ1-6; TRBD1 aligns across 9 bases. The CDR3 covers 16 residues. Germline V gene lookup returns CDR1 MNHEY and CDR2 SMNVEV (reference sequence). The junction had 11 bases not matched to a gene; V was cut back by 5 bases and J by 9 bases.

The J gene is TRBJ2-1, the V gene TRBV18; D not resolved. CDR3 length: 12 residues. Between the trimmed V and J ends, which lost 3 bases and 10 bases, there was a span of 10 bases. Germline loops: CDR1 KGHSH, CDR2 LQKENI. The CDR3 coding sequence is TGTGCCAGCTCACCCTATATTCAAGAGCAGTTCTTC. Residues: CASSPYIQEQFF. The complete variable domain, with remaining parts taken from reference TRBV18 and TRBJ2-1, reads NAGVMQNPRHLVRRRGQEARLRCSPMKGHSHVYWYRQLPEEGLKFMVYLQKENIIDESGMPKERFSAEFPKEGPSILRIQQVVRGDSAAYFCASSPYIQEQFFGPGTRLTVL.